This section outlines one T cell receptor (beta chain) sequence together with its context. Trimming stripped 3 bases from V and 2 bases from J, with 10 bases between. Looked up from germline, CDR1 is LGHDT and CDR2 is YNNKEL (reference sequence). The length of the CDR3 is 14 residues. cDNA came from about 0.46 to 1 ug RNA primed by random hexamers. From the immunoSEQ multiplex PCR reads, TCRdb called clonotypes with MiXCR, one entry per CDR3 protein. The sample lists about 430,000 distinct CDR3 sequences; more than 80% were seen once. The sample is drawn from a study of CD8 T cells in Susac syndrome. This sequence originates from a human donor with multiple sclerosis. The chain is built from TRBV3-1 and TRBJ2-5, with D possibly matching TRBD2 (6 bases). The sample was CD8+ T cells from PBMCs. As DNA, the CDR3 is TGTGCCAGCAGCCAGGGGGAGGAACAAGAGACCCAGTACTTC. This gives the protein CASSQGEEQETQYF.